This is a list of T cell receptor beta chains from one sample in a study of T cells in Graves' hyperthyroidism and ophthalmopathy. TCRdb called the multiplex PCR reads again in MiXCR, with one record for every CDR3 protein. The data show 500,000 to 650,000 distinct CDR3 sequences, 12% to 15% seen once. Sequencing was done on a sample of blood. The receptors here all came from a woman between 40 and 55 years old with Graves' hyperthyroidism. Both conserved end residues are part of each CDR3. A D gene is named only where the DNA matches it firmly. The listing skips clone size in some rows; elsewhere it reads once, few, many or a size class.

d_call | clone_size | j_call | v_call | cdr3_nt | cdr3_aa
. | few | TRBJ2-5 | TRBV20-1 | TGCAGTGCTAGAGAGTGGCAGCACCAAGAGACCCAGTACTTC | CSAREWQHQETQYF
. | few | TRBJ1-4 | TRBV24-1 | TGTGCCACCAGTGAGTCAGCGACAAATGAAAAACTGTTTTTT | CATSESATNEKLFF
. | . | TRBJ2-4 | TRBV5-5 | TGTGCCAGCAGCCGGGGCGCAGGGATAGCCAAAAACATTCAGTACTTC | CASSRGAGIAKNIQYF
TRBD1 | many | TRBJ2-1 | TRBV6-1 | TGTGCCAGCAGACCCCTGACAGGGGGGAAGCGGCATAGCTCCTACAATGAGCAGTTCTTC | CASRPLTGGKRHSSYNEQFF
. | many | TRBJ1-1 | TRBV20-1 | TGCAGTGCTAGCCGGCAGCCTGGGGACACTGAAGCTTTCTTT | CSASRQPGDTEAFF
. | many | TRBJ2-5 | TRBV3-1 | TGTGCCAGCAGCCACTACAGGGAGGGAGAGACCCAGTACTTC | CASSHYREGETQYF
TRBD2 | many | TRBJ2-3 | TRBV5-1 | TGCGCCAGCAGCTTAACACTAGCGCTCTTAGCAGATACGCAGTATTTT | CASSLTLALLADTQYF
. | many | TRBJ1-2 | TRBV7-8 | TGTGCCAGCAGCCAGGGGAGCGGCTACACCTTC | CASSQGSGYTF
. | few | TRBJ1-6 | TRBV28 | TGTGCCAGCAGCCAATTTCAGTCCTCCTATAATCCACCCCTCCACTTT | CASSQFQSSYNPPLHF
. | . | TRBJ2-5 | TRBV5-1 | TGCGCCAGCAGCTTGGGGCAGGGAGAGGCCCAGTACTTC | CASSLGQGEAQYF
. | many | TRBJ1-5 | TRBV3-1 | TGTGCCAGCAGCCAAGACACGGACCTCAATCAGCCCCAGCATTTT | CASSQDTDLNQPQHF
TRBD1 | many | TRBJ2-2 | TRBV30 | TGTGCCTGGACTCGACAGGGGACCGGGGAGCTGTTTTTT | CAWTRQGTGELFF
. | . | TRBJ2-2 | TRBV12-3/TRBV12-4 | TGTGCCAGCAGTTTAACGGTCGGGGAGCTGTTTTTT | CASSLTVGELFF
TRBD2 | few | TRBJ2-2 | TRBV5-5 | TGTGCCAGCACTCTACTAGCGGGAGGGAACACCGGGGAGCTGTTTTTT | CASTLLAGGNTGELFF
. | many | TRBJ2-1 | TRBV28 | TGTGCCAGCAGTCTCAGGGTCGATGAGCAGTTCTTC | CASSLRVDEQFF
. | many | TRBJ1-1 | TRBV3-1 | TGTGCCAGCAGCCAAGCCCCCACAGGGATAAGGTCTGAAGCTTTCTTT | CASSQAPTGIRSEAFF
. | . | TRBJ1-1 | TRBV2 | TGTGCCAGCAGTGCAACAGGTTCTGAAGCTTTCTTT | CASSATGSEAFF
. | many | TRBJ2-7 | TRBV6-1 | TGTGCCAGCAAGGAACAAGGGAAGACCCCCTACGAGCAGTACTTC | CASKEQGKTPYEQYF
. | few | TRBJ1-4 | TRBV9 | TGTGCCAGCAGCTTTAAACCGGGACATGGGGCGGAAAAACTGTTTTTT | CASSFKPGHGAEKLFF
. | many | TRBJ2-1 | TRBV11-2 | TGTGCCAGCAGCTTAGTGGTCCAGTCCTACAATGAGCAGTTCTTC | CASSLVVQSYNEQFF
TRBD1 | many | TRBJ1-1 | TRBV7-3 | TGTGCCAGCAGCTGGATGCCGGGACAGGGTAACCCTGAAGCTTTCTTT | CASSWMPGQGNPEAFF